The present TCR beta chain was sequenced within a study of control samples from healthy donors and cancer patients (dated by TCRdb to the early 2020s). Regarding this clone: Its antigen has not been determined. Per-base quality was not reported, and no clone a single base away is much larger than it.

Library method: the immunoSEQ multiplex PCR assay. TCRdb retrieved this table from immuneACCESS and kept in-frame rearrangements only. Not all clones are present; in checked studies, unresolved V genes account for under half, and no reason is known for the remainder. The sample table lists 70,000 to 100,000 clones, approximately 90% of them with a count of one. 1.5% to 2% of the sample comes from the top ten. V lost 5 bases and J lost 3 bases, and the count of bases not matched to a germline gene is 16. CDR1 and CDR2, per the germline V gene, are SGHVS and FQNEAQ. CDR3 length: 17 amino acids, cysteine to phenylalanine. Only the CDR3 portion is preserved as DNA: 51 bases, with reading frame beginning at the first base.

The chain joins TRBV7-8 to TRBJ2-7, with 7 bases matching TRBD2. The sequenced material came from PBMCs. The origin of this receptor is a woman aged 55-70 years with head and neck cancer. The CDR3: CASSHAPSGGSGYEQYF. Here is the DNA: TGTGCCAGCAGCCACGCCCCCTCGGGCGGGAGTGGCTACGAGCAGTACTTC.